This is a list of T cell receptor beta chains from one sample in a study of Graves' ophthalmopathy and Graves' hyperthyroidism. From the multiplex PCR reads, TCRdb called clonotypes with MiXCR, one entry per CDR3 protein. The sample includes a few hundred thousand distinct CDR3 sequences, about 15% seen only once; the top ten take around 2.4%. The sequenced sample consisted of peripheral blood. The source of these receptors is an adult woman with stable Graves' hyperthyroidism. Both conserved end residues are part of each CDR3. D genes are given only for firm matches. A clone size is listed for some rows: how often the clone was seen (once, few, many), or a class if it is expanded.

clone size: many
J gene: TRBJ2-5
V gene: TRBV7-3
D gene: TRBD2
CDR3 protein: CASSELAGFETQYF
CDR3 DNA: TGTGCCAGCAGCGAACTAGCGGGATTTGAGACCCAGTACTTC

clone size: many
J gene: TRBJ1-6
V gene: TRBV3-1
D gene: NA
CDR3 protein: CASSYGSVILSPLHF
CDR3 DNA: TGTGCCAGCAGCTACGGGTCAGTGATACTTTCACCCCTCCACTTT

clone size: many
J gene: TRBJ1-1
V gene: TRBV6-1
D gene: NA
CDR3 protein: CASSKGQLNTEAFF
CDR3 DNA: TGTGCCAGCTCCAAGGGGCAGCTGAACACTGAAGCTTTCTTT

clone size: many
J gene: TRBJ2-6
V gene: TRBV20-1
D gene: TRBD1
CDR3 protein: CSARNLGQGGTNVLTF
CDR3 DNA: TGCAGTGCTAGAAACCTCGGACAGGGGGGTACCAACGTCCTGACTTTC

clone size: many
J gene: TRBJ1-2
V gene: TRBV20-1
D gene: TRBD1
CDR3 protein: CSAATGANYGYTF
CDR3 DNA: TGCAGTGCCGCGACAGGGGCCAACTATGGCTACACCTTC

clone size: many
J gene: TRBJ2-7
V gene: TRBV19
D gene: TRBD1
CDR3 protein: CASRPGTGYSEQYF
CDR3 DNA: TGTGCCAGTCGCCCGGGGACAGGGTATAGCGAGCAGTACTTC

clone size: many
J gene: TRBJ2-2
V gene: TRBV5-5
D gene: TRBD2
CDR3 protein: CASSLASGRDTGELFF
CDR3 DNA: TGTGCCAGCAGCTTAGCTAGCGGGAGGGATACCGGGGAGCTGTTTTTT

clone size: NA
J gene: TRBJ1-5
V gene: TRBV4-1
D gene: NA
CDR3 protein: CASSPLLGVPRHF
CDR3 DNA: TGCGCCAGCAGCCCCCTTTTAGGGGTGCCCCGGCATTTT

clone size: NA
J gene: TRBJ2-7
V gene: TRBV28
D gene: TRBD2
CDR3 protein: CASSSSPYRVDSGSEQYF
CDR3 DNA: TGTGCCAGCAGTTCATCACCTTACAGGGTTGATAGCGGGAGTGAGCAGTACTTC

clone size: many
J gene: TRBJ1-2
V gene: TRBV6-5
D gene: TRBD1
CDR3 protein: CASRSVGQGNGYTF
CDR3 DNA: TGTGCCAGCAGATCCGTGGGACAGGGCAATGGCTACACCTTC

clone size: NA
J gene: TRBJ2-5
V gene: TRBV4-2
D gene: TRBD2
CDR3 protein: CASSQGLAGGIEETQYF
CDR3 DNA: TGTGCCAGCAGCCAAGGACTAGCGGGAGGGATAGAAGAGACCCAGTACTTC

clone size: few
J gene: TRBJ2-5
V gene: TRBV2
D gene: NA
CDR3 protein: CASSETALEKTQYF
CDR3 DNA: TGTGCCAGCAGTGAAACAGCGCTGGAAAAGACCCAGTACTTC

clone size: many
J gene: TRBJ2-7
V gene: TRBV20-1
D gene: NA
CDR3 protein: CSAPGANSGRGEQYF
CDR3 DNA: TGCAGTGCTCCCGGCGCGAATAGCGGTCGCGGGGAGCAGTACTTC

clone size: many
J gene: TRBJ2-7
V gene: TRBV29-1
D gene: TRBD2
CDR3 protein: CSVLGLAGVYEQYF
CDR3 DNA: TGCAGCGTTCTGGGACTAGCGGGAGTGTACGAGCAGTACTTC

clone size: few
J gene: TRBJ2-7
V gene: TRBV7-9
D gene: TRBD1
CDR3 protein: CASTRQGAFYEQYF
CDR3 DNA: TGTGCCAGCACCAGACAGGGGGCTTTCTACGAGCAGTACTTC

clone size: few
J gene: TRBJ2-5
V gene: TRBV28
D gene: TRBD2
CDR3 protein: CASSAWTSEEETQYF
CDR3 DNA: TGTGCCAGCAGCGCCTGGACTAGCGAGGAAGAGACCCAGTACTTC

clone size: many
J gene: TRBJ2-4
V gene: TRBV20-1
D gene: NA
CDR3 protein: CSAIENIKYF
CDR3 DNA: TGCAGTGCTATTGAAAACATTAAGTACTTC

clone size: many
J gene: TRBJ2-5
V gene: TRBV7-2
D gene: NA
CDR3 protein: CASSSARGVETQYF
CDR3 DNA: TGTGCCAGCAGCTCCGCCAGGGGCGTGGAGACCCAGTACTTC

clone size: many
J gene: TRBJ2-7
V gene: TRBV6-5
D gene: NA
CDR3 protein: CASSSSRGRGYEQYF
CDR3 DNA: TGTGCCAGCAGTTCGTCCAGAGGGCGCGGCTACGAGCAGTACTTC

clone size: many
J gene: TRBJ2-5
V gene: TRBV12-3/TRBV12-4
D gene: NA
CDR3 protein: CASSFGVGQETQYF
CDR3 DNA: TGTGCCAGCAGTTTTGGTGTGGGCCAAGAGACCCAGTACTTC

clone size: many
J gene: TRBJ1-5
V gene: TRBV7-8
D gene: NA
CDR3 protein: CASSSEISGPQHF
CDR3 DNA: TGTGCCAGCAGCTCCGAAATTTCGGGGCCCCAGCATTTT

clone size: NA
J gene: TRBJ1-2
V gene: TRBV6-5
D gene: NA
CDR3 protein: CASSYNLWDYGYTF
CDR3 DNA: TGTGCCAGCAGTTATAATCTCTGGGACTATGGCTACACCTTC

clone size: many
J gene: TRBJ1-6
V gene: TRBV19
D gene: NA
CDR3 protein: CASSITGNSPLHF
CDR3 DNA: TGTGCCAGTAGTATAACGGGGAATTCACCCCTCCACTTT

clone size: many
J gene: TRBJ2-7
V gene: TRBV2
D gene: TRBD1
CDR3 protein: CASKFAGQGALYEQYF
CDR3 DNA: TGTGCCAGCAAATTCGCGGGACAGGGGGCTCTCTACGAGCAGTACTTC

clone size: NA
J gene: TRBJ2-7
V gene: TRBV25-1
D gene: TRBD1
CDR3 protein: CASSGRDRGEQYF
CDR3 DNA: TGTGCCAGCAGTGGACGGGACAGGGGAGAGCAGTACTTC

clone size: few
J gene: TRBJ2-2
V gene: TRBV2
D gene: NA
CDR3 protein: CASKMYWPADTGELFF
CDR3 DNA: TGTGCCAGCAAAATGTATTGGCCTGCGGACACCGGGGAGCTGTTTTTT

clone size: many
J gene: TRBJ1-2
V gene: TRBV28
D gene: NA
CDR3 protein: CATSGYTF
CDR3 DNA: TGTGCCACCAGTGGCTACACCTTC